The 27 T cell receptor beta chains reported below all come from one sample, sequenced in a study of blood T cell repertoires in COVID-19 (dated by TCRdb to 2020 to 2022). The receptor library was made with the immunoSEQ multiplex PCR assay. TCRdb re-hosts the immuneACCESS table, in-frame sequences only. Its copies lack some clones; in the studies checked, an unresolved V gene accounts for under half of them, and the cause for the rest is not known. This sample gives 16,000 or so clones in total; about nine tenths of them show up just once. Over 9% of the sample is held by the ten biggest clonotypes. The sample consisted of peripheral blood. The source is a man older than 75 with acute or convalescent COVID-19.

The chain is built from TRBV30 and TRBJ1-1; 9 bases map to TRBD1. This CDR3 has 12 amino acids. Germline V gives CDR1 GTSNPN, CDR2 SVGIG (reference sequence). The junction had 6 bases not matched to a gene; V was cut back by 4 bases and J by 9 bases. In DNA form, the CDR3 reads TGTGCCTGGACCTTGGACAGGGGTAAAGCTTTCTTT. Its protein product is CAWTLDRGKAFF.

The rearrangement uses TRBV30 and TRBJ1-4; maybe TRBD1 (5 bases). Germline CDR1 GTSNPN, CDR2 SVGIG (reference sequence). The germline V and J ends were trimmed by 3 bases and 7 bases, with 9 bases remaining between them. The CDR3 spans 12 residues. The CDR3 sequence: CAWRPGIEKLFF. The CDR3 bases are TGTGCCTGGAGACCAGGGATTGAAAAACTGTTTTTT.

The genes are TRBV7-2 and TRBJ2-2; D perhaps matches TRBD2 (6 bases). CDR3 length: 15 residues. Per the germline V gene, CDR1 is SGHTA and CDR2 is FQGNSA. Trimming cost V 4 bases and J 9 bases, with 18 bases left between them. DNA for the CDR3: TGTGCCAGCAGCTCGTATACTAGCAGCGCTAGGGAGCTGTTTTTT. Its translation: CASSSYTSSARELFF.

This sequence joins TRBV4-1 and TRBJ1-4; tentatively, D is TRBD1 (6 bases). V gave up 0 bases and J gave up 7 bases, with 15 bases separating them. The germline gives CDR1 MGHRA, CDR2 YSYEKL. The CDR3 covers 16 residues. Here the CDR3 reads CASSQDRGAGFEKLFF. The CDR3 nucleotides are TGCGCCAGCAGCCAAGATCGGGGGGCGGGGTTTGAAAAACTGTTTTTT.

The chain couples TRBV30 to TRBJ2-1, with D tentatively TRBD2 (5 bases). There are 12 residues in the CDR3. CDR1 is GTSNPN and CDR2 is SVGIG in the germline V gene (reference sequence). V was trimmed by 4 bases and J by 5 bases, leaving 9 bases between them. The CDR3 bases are TGTGCCTGGAAACCCGGGAACAATGAGCAGTTCTTC. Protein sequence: CAWKPGNNEQFF.

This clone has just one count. CDR3 residues: CASSAPGLTLSYNEQFF. As DNA, the CDR3 is TGCGCCAGCAGCGCACCGGGACTAACCCTTTCTTACAATGAGCAGTTCTTC. The chain uses TRBV5-1 and TRBJ2-1; 7 positions match TRBD2. There are 17 residues in the CDR3. V lost 4 bases to trimming and J lost 4 bases; unmatched junction nucleotides: 14. Germline V CDR1 and CDR2: SGHRS, YFSETQ.

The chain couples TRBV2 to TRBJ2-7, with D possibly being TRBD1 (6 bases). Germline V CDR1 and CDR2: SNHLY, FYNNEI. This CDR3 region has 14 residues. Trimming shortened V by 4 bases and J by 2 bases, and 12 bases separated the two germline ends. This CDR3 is CASSANRDAYEQYF. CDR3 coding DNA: TGTGCCAGCAGTGCGAACAGGGACGCCTACGAGCAGTACTTC.

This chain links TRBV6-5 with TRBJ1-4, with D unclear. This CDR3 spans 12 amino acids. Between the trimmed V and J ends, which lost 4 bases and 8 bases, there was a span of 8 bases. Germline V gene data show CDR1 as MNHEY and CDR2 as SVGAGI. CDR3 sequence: CASSSLGEKLFF. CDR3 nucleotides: TGTGCCAGCAGTTCCCTGGGCGAAAAACTGTTTTTT.

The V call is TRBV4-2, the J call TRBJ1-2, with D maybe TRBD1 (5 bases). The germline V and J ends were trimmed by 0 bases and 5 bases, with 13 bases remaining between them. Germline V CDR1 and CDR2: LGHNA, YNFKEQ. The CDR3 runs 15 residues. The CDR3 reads CASSQEGQGGYGYTF. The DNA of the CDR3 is TGTGCCAGCAGCCAAGAGGGGCAGGGTGGGTATGGCTACACCTTC.

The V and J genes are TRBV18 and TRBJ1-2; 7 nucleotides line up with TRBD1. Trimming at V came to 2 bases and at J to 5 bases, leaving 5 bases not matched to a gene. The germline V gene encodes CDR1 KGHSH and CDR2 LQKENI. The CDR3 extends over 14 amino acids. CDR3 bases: TGTGCCAGCTCACCAGTACGACAGGGATATGGCTACACCTTC. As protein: CASSPVRQGYGYTF.

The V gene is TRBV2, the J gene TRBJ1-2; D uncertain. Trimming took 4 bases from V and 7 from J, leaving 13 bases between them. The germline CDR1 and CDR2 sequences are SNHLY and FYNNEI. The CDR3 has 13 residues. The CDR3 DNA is TGTGCCAGCAGTGTAAGAGGGCGAGGTGGCTACACCTTC. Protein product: CASSVRGRGGYTF.

CDR3 in amino acids: CASSLLKQGTEAFF. CDR3 nucleotides: TGTGCCAGCAGTTTGTTAAAACAGGGAACTGAAGCTTTCTTT. The chain employs TRBV28 and TRBJ1-1; possibly TRBD1 for D (6 bases). Trimming took 3 bases from V and 5 from J, leaving 13 bases between them. This CDR3 spans 14 amino acids. In germline, CDR1 is MDHEN, CDR2 SYDVKM.

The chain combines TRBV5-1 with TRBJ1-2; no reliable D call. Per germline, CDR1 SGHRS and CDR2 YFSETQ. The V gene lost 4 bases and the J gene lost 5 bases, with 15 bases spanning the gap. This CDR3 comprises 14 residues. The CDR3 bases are TGCGCCAGCAGCCCGAGCGGCGGGTTGTATGGCTACACCTTC. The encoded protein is CASSPSGGLYGYTF. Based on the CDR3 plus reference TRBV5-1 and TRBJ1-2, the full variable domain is KAGVTQTPRYLIKTRGQQVTLSCSPISGHRSVSWYQQTPGQGLQFLFEYFSETQRNKGNFPGRFSGRQFSNSRSEMNVSTLELGDSALYLCASSPSGGLYGYTFGSGTRLTVV.

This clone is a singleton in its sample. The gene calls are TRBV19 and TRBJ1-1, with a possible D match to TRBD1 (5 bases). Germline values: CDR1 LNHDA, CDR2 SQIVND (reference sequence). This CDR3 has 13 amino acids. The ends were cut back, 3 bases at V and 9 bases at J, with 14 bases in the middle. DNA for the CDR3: TGTGCCAGTAGTATTCCCAGGGCCGGAAAAGCTTTCTTT. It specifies CASSIPRAGKAFF.

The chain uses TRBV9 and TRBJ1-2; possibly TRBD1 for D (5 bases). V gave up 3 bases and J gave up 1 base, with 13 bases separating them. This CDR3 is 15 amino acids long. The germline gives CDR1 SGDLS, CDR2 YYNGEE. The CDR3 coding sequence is TGTGCCAGCAGCGCGGTCACAGGCCTTAACTATGGCTACACCTTC. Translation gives CASSAVTGLNYGYTF.

The CDR3 loop is CSASSPISSGNEQFF. DNA for the CDR3: TGCAGTGCTAGTTCCCCCATATCATCGGGGAATGAGCAGTTCTTC. This sequence joins TRBV20-1 and TRBJ2-1; D might be TRBD2 (5 bases). The germline gives CDR1 DFQATT, CDR2 SNEGSKA (reference sequence). CDR3 length: 15 amino acids. The V gene lost 3 bases and the J gene lost 7 bases, with 19 bases spanning the gap.

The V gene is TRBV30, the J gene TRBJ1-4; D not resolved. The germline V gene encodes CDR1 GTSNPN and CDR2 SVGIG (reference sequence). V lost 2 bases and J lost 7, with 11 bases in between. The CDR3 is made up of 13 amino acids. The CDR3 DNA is TGTGCCTGGAGTCCGATCGGAGGTGAAAAACTGTTTTTT. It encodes CAWSPIGGEKLFF.

CDR3 in DNA: TGTGCCAGCAGCTTGGGGACAGGACCCTACGAGCAGTACTTC. Amino acid sequence: CASSLGTGPYEQYF. V gene TRBV5-6 combines with J gene TRBJ2-7, with 7 bases that match TRBD1. Germline V gives CDR1 SGHDT, CDR2 YYEEEE. The CDR3 is 14 amino acids. The trim removed 0 bases at V and 2 bases at J, leaving 2 bases unmatched.

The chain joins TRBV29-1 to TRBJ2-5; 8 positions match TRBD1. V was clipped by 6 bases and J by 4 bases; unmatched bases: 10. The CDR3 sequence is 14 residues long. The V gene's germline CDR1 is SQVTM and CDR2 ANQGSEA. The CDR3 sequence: CSVWDRRLPETQYF. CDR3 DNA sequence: TGCAGCGTCTGGGACAGGCGACTCCCAGAGACCCAGTACTTC.

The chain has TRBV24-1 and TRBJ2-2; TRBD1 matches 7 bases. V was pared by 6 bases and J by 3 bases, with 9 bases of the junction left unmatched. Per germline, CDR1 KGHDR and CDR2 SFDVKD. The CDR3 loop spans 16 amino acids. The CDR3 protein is CATSSRGQDYTGELFF. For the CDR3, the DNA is TGTGCCACCAGTAGTAGAGGACAGGATTACACCGGGGAGCTGTTTTTT.

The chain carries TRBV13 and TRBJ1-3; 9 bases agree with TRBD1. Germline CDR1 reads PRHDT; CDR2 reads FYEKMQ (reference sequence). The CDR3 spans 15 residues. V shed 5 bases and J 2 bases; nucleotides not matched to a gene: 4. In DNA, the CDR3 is TGTGCCAGCAGCCGGGACAGGGTGGCTGGAAACACCATATATTTT. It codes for CASSRDRVAGNTIYF.

The DNA of the CDR3 is TGTGCCAGCTCACCGGGGCGGCGGGCGGACTATAATGAAAAACTGTTTTTT. Its translation is CASSPGRRADYNEKLFF. This chain connects TRBV18 to TRBJ1-4; D is possibly TRBD1 (5 bases). V was cut by 3 bases and J by 4 bases, with 18 bases left in between. This CDR3 spans 17 amino acids. Germline assignment: CDR1 KGHSH and CDR2 LQKENI.

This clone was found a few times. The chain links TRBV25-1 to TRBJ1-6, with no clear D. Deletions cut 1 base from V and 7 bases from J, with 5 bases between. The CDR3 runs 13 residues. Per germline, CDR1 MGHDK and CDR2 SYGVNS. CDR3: CASSESGNSPLHF. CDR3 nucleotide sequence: TGTGCCAGCAGTGAATCGGGGAATTCACCCCTCCACTTT. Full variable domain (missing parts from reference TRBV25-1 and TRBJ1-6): EADIYQTPRYLVIGTGKKITLECSQTMGHDKMYWYQQDPGMELHLIHYSYGVNSTEKGDLSSESTVSRIRTEHFPLTLESARPSHTSQYLCASSESGNSPLHFGNGTRLTVT.

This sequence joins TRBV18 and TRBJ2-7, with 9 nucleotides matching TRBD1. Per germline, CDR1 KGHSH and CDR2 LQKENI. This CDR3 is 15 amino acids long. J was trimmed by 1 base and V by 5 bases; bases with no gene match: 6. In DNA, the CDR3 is TGTGCCAGCTCATCGGCGGACAGGGGTTCCTACGAGCAGTACTTC. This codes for CASSSADRGSYEQYF.

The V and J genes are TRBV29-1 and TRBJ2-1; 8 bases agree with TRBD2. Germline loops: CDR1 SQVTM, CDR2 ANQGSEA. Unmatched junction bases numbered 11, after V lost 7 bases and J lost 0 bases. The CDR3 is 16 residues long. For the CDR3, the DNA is TGCAGCGCCGTGGGGGGTAGCGGGGTCTCCTACAATGAGCAGTTCTTC. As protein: CSAVGGSGVSYNEQFF.

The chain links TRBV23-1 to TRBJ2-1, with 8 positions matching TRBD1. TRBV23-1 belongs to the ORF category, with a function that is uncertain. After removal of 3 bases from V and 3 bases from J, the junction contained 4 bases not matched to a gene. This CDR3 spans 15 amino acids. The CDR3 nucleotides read TGCGCCAGCAGTCAGGACAGGGATTACTACAATGAGCAGTTCTTC. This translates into CASSQDRDYYNEQFF.

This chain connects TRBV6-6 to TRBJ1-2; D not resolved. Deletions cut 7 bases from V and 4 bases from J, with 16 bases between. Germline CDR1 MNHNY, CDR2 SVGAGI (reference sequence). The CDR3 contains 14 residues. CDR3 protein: CASNQLEAFYGYTF. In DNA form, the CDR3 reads TGTGCCAGCAACCAATTGGAGGCTTTCTATGGCTACACCTTC.